This paragraph reports one T cell receptor beta chain. What it recognizes is unknown. No immunosuppressive drugs were given to ulcerative colitis patients before diagnostic colonoscopy. The data belong to a study of pediatric ulcerative colitis. Study results and limitations: Rectal repertoires separated controls, mild-moderate and acute severe colitis. Total lymphocyte DNA, not sorted subsets, was the template.

Up to 500,000 reads were sequenced per sample. TCRdb's copy holds only in-frame clones and misses some; the assay was immunoSEQ multiplex PCR. The data hold about 36,000 clones, with less than 85% observed a single time. This CDR3 spans 15 amino acids. Trimming took 6 bases from V and 2 from J, leaving 15 bases between them. Germline CDR1 MNHNY, CDR2 SVGAGI (reference sequence). Material: blood. This chain joins TRBV6-6 and TRBJ2-3; D is ambiguous. The origin of this receptor is a girl aged 5 to 17 with moderate ulcerative colitis. CDR3 bases: TGTGCCAGCAGCAAGGGCCTAGAGTTCACAGATACGCAGTATTTT. Translating gives CASSKGLEFTDTQYF.